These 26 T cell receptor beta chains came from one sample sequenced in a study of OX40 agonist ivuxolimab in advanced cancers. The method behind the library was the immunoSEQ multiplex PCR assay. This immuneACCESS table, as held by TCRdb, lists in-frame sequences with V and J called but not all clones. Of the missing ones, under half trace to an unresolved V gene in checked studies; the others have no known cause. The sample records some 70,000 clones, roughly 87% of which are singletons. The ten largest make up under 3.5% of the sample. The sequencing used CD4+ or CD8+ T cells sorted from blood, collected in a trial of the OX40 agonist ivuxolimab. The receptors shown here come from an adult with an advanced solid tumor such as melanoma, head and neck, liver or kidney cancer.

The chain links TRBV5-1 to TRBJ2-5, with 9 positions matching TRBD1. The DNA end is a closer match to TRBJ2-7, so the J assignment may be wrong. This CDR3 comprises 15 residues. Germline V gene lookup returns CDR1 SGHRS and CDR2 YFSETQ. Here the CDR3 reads CASSQAGQGLNEQYF. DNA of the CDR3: TGCGCCAGCAGCCAAGCGGGACAGGGTCTTAACGAGCAGTACTTC.

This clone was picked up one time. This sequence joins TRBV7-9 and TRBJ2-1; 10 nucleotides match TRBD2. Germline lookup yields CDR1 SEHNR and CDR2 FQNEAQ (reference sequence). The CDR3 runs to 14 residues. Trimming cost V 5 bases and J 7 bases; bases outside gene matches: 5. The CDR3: CASSSTSGTNEQFF. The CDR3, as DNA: TGTGCCAGCAGCAGTACTAGCGGGACGAATGAGCAGTTCTTC.

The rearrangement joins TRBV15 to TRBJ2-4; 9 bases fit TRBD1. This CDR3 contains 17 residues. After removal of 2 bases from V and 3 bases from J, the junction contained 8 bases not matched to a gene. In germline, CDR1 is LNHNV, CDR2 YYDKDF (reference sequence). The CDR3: CATSRQTGGLGKNIQYF. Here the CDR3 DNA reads TGTGCCACCAGCAGACAAACAGGGGGCCTGGGCAAAAACATTCAGTACTTC.

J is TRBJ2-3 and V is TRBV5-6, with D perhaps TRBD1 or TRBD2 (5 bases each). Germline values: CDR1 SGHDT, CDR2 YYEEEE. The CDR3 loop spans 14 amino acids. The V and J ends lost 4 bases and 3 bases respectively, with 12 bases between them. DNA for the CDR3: TGTGCCAGCAGCCCCCGGGACCCAACAGATACGCAGTATTTT. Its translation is CASSPRDPTDTQYF.

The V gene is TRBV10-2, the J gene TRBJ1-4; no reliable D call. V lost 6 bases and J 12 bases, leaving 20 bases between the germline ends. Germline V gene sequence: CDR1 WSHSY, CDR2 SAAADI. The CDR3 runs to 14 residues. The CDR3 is CASRRWDPKDQLFF. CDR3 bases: TGCGCCAGCAGAAGGTGGGATCCCAAGGACCAACTGTTTTTT.

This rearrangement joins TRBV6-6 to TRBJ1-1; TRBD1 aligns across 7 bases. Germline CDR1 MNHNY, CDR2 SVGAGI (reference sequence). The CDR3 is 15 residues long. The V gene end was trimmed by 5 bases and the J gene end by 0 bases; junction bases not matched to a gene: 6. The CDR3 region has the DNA TGTGCCAGCAGTCAGAAACAGGGGATGAACACTGAAGCTTTCTTT. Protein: CASSQKQGMNTEAFF.

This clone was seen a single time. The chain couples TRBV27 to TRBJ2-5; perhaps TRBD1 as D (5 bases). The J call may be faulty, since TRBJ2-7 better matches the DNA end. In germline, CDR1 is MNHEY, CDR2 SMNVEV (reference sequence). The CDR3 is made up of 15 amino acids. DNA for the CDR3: TGTGCCAGCAGTTCAACGGTGGCAGGGCACTACGAGCAGTACTTC. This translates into CASSSTVAGHYEQYF.

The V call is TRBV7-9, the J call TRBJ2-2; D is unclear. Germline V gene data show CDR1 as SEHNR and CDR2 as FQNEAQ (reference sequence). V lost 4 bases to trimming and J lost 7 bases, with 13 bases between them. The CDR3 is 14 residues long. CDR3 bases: TGTGCCAGCAGCTCCAGACCCAACGTCGGGGAGCTGTTTTTT. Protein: CASSSRPNVGELFF.

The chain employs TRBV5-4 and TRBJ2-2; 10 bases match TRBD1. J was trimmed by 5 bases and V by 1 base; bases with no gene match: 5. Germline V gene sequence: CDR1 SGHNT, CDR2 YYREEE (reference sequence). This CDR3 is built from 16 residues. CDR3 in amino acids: CASSLRQGAGTGELFF. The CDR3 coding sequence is TGTGCCAGCAGCTTGCGACAGGGGGCGGGTACCGGGGAGCTGTTTTTT.

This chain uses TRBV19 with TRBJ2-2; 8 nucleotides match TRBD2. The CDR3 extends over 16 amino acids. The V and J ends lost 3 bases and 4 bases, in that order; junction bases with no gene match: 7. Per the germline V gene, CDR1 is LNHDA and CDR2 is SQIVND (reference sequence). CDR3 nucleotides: TGTGCCAGTAGTATCAAGGTCGGGAGGGGCACCGGGGAGCTGTTTTTT. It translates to CASSIKVGRGTGELFF. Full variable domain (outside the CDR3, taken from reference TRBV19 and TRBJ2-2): DGGITQSPKYLFRKEGQNVTLSCEQNLNHDAMYWYRQDPGQGLRLIYYSQIVNDFQKGDIAEGYSVSREKKESFPLTVTSAQKNPTAFYLCASSIKVGRGTGELFFGEGSRLTVL.

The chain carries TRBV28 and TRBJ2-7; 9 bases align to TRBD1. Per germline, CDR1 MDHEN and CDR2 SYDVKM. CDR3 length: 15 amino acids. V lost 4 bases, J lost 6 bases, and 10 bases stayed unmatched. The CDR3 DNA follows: TGTGCCAGCAGTTCCCCGGGACAGGGAAGGGGCGAGCAGTACTTC. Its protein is CASSSPGQGRGEQYF.

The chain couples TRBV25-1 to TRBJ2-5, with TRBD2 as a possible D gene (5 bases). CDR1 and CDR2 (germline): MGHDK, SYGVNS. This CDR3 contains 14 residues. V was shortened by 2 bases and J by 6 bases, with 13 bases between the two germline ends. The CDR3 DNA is TGTGCCAGCAGTGAAGAGGGCACCTCAAAGACCCAGTACTTC. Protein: CASSEEGTSKTQYF.

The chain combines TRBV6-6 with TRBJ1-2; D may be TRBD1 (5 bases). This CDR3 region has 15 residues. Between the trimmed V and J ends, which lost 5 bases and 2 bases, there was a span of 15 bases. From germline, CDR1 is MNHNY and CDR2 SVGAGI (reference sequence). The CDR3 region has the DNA TGTGCCAGCAGTGACGACCGGGGCACCAACTATGGCTACACCTTC. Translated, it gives CASSDDRGTNYGYTF.

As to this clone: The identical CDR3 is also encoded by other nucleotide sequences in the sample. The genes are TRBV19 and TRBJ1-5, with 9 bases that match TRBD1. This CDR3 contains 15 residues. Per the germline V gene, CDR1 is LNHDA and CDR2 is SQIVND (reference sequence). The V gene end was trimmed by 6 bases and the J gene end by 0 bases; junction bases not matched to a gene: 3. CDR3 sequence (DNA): TGTGCCAGTAGAGGACAGGGGTATAGCAATCAGCCCCAGCATTTT. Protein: CASRGQGYSNQPQHF.

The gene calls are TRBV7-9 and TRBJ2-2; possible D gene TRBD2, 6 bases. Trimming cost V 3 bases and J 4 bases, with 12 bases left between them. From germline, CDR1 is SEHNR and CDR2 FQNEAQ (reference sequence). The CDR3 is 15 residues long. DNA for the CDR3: TGTGCCAGCAGCTTCGGCGGGACGGGCACCGGGGAGCTGTTTTTT. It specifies CASSFGGTGTGELFF.

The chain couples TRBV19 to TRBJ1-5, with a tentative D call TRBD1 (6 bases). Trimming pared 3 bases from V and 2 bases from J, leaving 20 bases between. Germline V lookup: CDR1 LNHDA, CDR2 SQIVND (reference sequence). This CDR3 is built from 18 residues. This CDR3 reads CASSIGYEGGFRNQPQHF. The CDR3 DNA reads TGTGCCAGTAGTATTGGGTACGAAGGGGGGTTCCGCAATCAGCCCCAGCATTTT.

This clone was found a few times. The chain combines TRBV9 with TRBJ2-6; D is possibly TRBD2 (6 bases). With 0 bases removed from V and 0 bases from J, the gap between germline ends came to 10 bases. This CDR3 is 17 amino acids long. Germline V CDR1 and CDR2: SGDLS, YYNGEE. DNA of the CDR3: TGTGCCAGCAGCGTAGATAGGGGAGGCTCTGGGGCCAACGTCCTGACTTTC. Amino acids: CASSVDRGGSGANVLTF.

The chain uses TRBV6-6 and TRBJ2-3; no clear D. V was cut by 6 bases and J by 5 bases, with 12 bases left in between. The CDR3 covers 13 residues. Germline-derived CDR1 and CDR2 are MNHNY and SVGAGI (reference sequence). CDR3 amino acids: CASRKGLGDTQYF. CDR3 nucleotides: TGTGCCAGCAGGAAGGGTCTGGGAGATACGCAGTATTTT.

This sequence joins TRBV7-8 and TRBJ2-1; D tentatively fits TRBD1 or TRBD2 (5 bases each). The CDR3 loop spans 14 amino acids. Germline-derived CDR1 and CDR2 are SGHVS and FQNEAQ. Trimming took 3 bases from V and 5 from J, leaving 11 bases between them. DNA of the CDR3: TGTGCCAGCAGCTTGGGGGAGTCCCACAATGAGCAGTTCTTC. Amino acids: CASSLGESHNEQFF.

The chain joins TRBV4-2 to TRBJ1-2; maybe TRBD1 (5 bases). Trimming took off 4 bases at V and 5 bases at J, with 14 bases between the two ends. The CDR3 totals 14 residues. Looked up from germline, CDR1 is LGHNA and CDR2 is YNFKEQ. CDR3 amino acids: CASSPMTEGYGYTF. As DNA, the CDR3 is TGTGCCAGCAGCCCGATGACAGAGGGTTATGGCTACACCTTC.

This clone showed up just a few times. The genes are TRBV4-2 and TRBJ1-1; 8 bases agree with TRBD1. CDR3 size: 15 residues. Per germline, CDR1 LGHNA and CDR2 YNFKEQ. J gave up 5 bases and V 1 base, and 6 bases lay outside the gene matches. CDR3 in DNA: TGTGCCAGCAGCCAAGGGACAGGGCGTTCAACTGAAGCTTTCTTT. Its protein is CASSQGTGRSTEAFF.

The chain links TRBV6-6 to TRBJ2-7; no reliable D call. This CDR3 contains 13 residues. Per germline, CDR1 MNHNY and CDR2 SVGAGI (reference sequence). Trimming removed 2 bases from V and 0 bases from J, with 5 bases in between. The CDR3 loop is CASSYETSYEQYF. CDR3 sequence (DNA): TGTGCCAGCAGTTACGAGACCTCCTACGAGCAGTACTTC.

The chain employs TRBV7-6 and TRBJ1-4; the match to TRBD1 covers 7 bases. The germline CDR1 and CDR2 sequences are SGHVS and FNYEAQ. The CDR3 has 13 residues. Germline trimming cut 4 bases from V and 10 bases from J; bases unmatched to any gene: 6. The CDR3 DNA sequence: TGTGCCAGCAGCTCCAGGGGGTTGTTAAAACTGTTTTTT. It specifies CASSSRGLLKLFF.

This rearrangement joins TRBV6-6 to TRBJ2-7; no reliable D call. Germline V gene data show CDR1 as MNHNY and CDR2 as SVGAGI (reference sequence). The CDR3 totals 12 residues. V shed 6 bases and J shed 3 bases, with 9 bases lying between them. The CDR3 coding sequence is TGTGCCAGCAGCTCTCCGGGCTACGAGCAGTACTTC. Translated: CASSSPGYEQYF.

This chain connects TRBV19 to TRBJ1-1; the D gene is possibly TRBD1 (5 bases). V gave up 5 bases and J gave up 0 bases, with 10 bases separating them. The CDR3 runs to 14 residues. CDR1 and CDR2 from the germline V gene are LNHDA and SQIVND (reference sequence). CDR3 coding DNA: TGTGCCAGTAGTCCGGGACTAATGAACACTGAAGCTTTCTTT. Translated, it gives CASSPGLMNTEAFF.

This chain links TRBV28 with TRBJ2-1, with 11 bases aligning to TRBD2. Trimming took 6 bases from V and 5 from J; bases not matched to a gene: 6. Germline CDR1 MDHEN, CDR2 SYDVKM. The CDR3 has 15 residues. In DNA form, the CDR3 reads TGTGCCAGCAGATACGGGACTAGCGGAAACAATGAGCAGTTCTTC. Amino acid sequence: CASRYGTSGNNEQFF. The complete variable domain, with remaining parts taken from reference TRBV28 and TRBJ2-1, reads DVKVTQSSRYLVKRTGEKVFLECVQDMDHENMFWYRQDPGLGLRLIYFSYDVKMKEKGDIPEGYSVSREKKERFSLILESASTNQTSMYLCASRYGTSGNNEQFFGPGTRLTVL.